These 15 T cell receptor beta chains originate from one sample sequenced in a study of CD8+ T cells in alopecia areata. cDNA serving as the sequencing template came from extracted, reverse transcribed RNA. TCRdb keeps only in-frame clones here, not all; method: immunoSEQ multiplex PCR. Counted here are roughly 190,000 clones, 50% to 60% occurring once; the ten biggest clones make up around 0.69%. Treatment here: oral pan-JAK inhibitor, 5-10 mg twice daily. This specimen consisted of CD4+ T cells sorted from blood, obtained at week 4, from a patient treated with tofacitinib. These receptors were obtained from a human donor with alopecia areata.

This chain uses TRBV18 with TRBJ1-1; D may be TRBD1 (6 bases). From germline, CDR1 is KGHSH and CDR2 LQKENI. Trimming stripped 9 bases from V and 4 bases from J, with 15 bases between. The CDR3 spans 13 residues. CDR3 in amino acids: CASSRGGVTEAFF. DNA of the CDR3: TGTGCCAGTTCCAGGGGTGGGGTCACTGAAGCTTTCTTT. Together with reference TRBV18 and TRBJ1-1, the CDR3 gives the full variable domain: NAGVMQNPRHLVRRRGQEARLRCSPMKGHSHVYWYRQLPEEGLKFMVYLQKENIIDESGMPKERFSAEFPKEGPSILRIQQVVRGDSAAYFCASSRGGVTEAFFGQGTRLTVV.

The rearrangement links TRBV2 to TRBJ2-5, with TRBD1 matching 8 bases. The CDR3 length is 14 residues. Trimming cost V 8 bases and J 5 bases; bases outside gene matches: 10. Looked up from germline, CDR1 is SNHLY and CDR2 is FYNNEI. Here the CDR3 DNA reads TGTGCCAGCGGAAGGGCAGGGGGCGCGGAGACCCAGTACTTC. Protein product: CASGRAGGAETQYF.

The gene calls are TRBV7-3 and TRBJ2-1; 8 bases agree with TRBD2. Trimming took 1 base from V and 7 from J; bases not matched to a gene: 6. CDR3 length: 15 amino acids. Looked up from germline, CDR1 is SGHTA and CDR2 is FQGTGA. Here the CDR3 DNA reads TGTGCCAGCAGCTTAAATGGCGGGAGGACTAATGAGCAGTTCTTC. Translated: CASSLNGGRTNEQFF.

V gene TRBV30 combines with J gene TRBJ2-5; D uncertain. V was cut by 1 base and J by 5 bases, with 8 bases left in between. CDR1 and CDR2 (germline): GTSNPN, SVGIG (reference sequence). The CDR3 loop spans 12 amino acids. The CDR3 region is CAWSERYETQYF. Written as DNA, the CDR3 is TGTGCCTGGAGTGAAAGATACGAGACCCAGTACTTC.

The chain links TRBV5-1 to TRBJ2-1; D unclear. The germline V gene encodes CDR1 SGHRS and CDR2 YFSETQ. Trimming removed 0 bases at V and 7 bases at J, with 11 bases between. The CDR3 runs 14 residues. Here the CDR3 DNA reads TGCGCCAGCAGCTTGGCCCGACCCGGAAATGAGCAGTTCTTC. This translates into CASSLARPGNEQFF. Filled out from reference TRBV5-1 and TRBJ2-1, the complete variable domain reads KAGVTQTPRYLIKTRGQQVTLSCSPISGHRSVSWYQQTPGQGLQFLFEYFSETQRNKGNFPGRFSGRQFSNSRSEMNVSTLELGDSALYLCASSLARPGNEQFFGPGTRLTVL.

The V and J genes are TRBV18 and TRBJ1-2; the match to TRBD1 covers 9 bases. The V and J ends lost 4 bases and 1 base, in that order; junction bases with no gene match: 10. The CDR3 spans 17 residues. CDR1 and CDR2 from the germline V gene are KGHSH and LQKENI. The CDR3 DNA reads as TGTGCCAGCTCACACGGGACAGGGACGAATCGTAACTATGGCTACACCTTC. It is translated as CASSHGTGTNRNYGYTF.

This clone was recorded only once. V usage is TRBV19 and J usage is TRBJ1-5; 7 bases fit TRBD1. The germline gives CDR1 LNHDA, CDR2 SQIVND (reference sequence). V was pared by 7 bases and J by 3 bases, with 9 bases of the junction left unmatched. The CDR3 is made up of 15 amino acids. The CDR3 here is CASKKGALLNQPQHF. The CDR3 DNA sequence: TGTGCCAGTAAAAAGGGGGCCTTACTCAATCAGCCCCAGCATTTT.

The CDR3 DNA reads as TGTGCCAGTAGTATGGAGAGGGAATGGTACACTGAAGCTTTCTTT. It yields the protein CASSMEREWYTEAFF. The V and J genes are TRBV19 and TRBJ1-1; D unresolved. V dropped 3 bases and J dropped 3 bases, with 14 bases sitting between them. This CDR3 is built from 15 residues. Germline CDR1 and CDR2: LNHDA and SQIVND (reference sequence).

This clone was counted only a few times. The rearrangement joins TRBV29-1 to TRBJ1-5, with D possibly TRBD1 on 5 matching bases. The CDR3 extends over 12 amino acids. Per the germline V gene, CDR1 is SQVTM and CDR2 is ANQGSEA. V dropped 5 bases and J dropped 6 bases, with 11 bases sitting between them. The CDR3 spells CSVKAGTQPQHF. For the CDR3, the DNA is TGCAGCGTTAAGGCAGGGACTCAGCCCCAGCATTTT.

J is TRBJ1-2 and V is TRBV5-1; D not certain. Germline V gene sequence: CDR1 SGHRS, CDR2 YFSETQ. V was cut by 3 bases and J by 2 bases, with 11 bases left in between. This CDR3 has 14 residues. The CDR3 coding sequence is TGCGCCAGCAGCTCGGACGGTGGAAACTATGGCTACACCTTC. Residues: CASSSDGGNYGYTF.

The rearrangement joins TRBV30 to TRBJ1-1, with D perhaps TRBD1 (5 bases). This CDR3 has 13 residues. Per the germline V gene, CDR1 is GTSNPN and CDR2 is SVGIG (reference sequence). Trimming stripped 2 bases from V and 4 bases from J, with 11 bases between. The CDR3 DNA reads TGTGCCTGGAGTATTGGGGGGACCACTGAAGCTTTCTTT. Its protein is CAWSIGGTTEAFF.

The rearrangement links TRBV28 to TRBJ2-3; 8 bases match TRBD2. Germline V gives CDR1 MDHEN, CDR2 SYDVKM. CDR3 length: 15 amino acids. V shed 4 bases and J 6 bases; nucleotides not matched to a gene: 9. The CDR3 is CASSSAGGEADTQYF. CDR3 sequence (DNA): TGTGCCAGCAGTTCCGCCGGGGGGGAGGCGGATACGCAGTATTTT.

The chain links TRBV15 to TRBJ2-5; D is unclear. Trimming removed 1 base from V and 2 bases from J, with 17 bases in between. The CDR3 has 17 amino acids. CDR1 and CDR2 from the germline V gene are LNHNV and YYDKDF (reference sequence). The CDR3 loop reads CATSRAIYSGNQETQYF. For the CDR3, the DNA is TGTGCCACCAGCAGAGCAATCTACAGTGGGAATCAAGAGACCCAGTACTTC.

The chain is built from TRBV11-2 and TRBJ2-3, with unresolved D. The germline V gene has CDR1 SGHAT and CDR2 FQNNGV. V gave up 4 bases and J gave up 8 bases, with 10 bases separating them. The CDR3 is made up of 12 amino acids. The CDR3 DNA reads TGTGCCAGCAGCTCTTCCTACGCTACGCAGTATTTT. Amino acid sequence: CASSSSYATQYF. The full variable domain, its missing parts supplied by reference TRBV11-2 and TRBJ2-3, is EAGVAQSPRYKIIEKRQSVAFWCNPISGHATLYWYQQILGQGPKLLIQFQNNGVVDDSQLPKDRFSAERLKGVDSTLKIQPAKLEDSAVYLCASSSSYATQYFGPGTRLTVL.

V usage is TRBV2 and J usage is TRBJ2-1; 9 bases are shared with TRBD1. This CDR3 has 12 amino acids. V trimming: 6 bases; J trimming: 9 bases; junction bases outside the gene matches: 3. The germline V gene has CDR1 SNHLY and CDR2 FYNNEI. CDR3 residues: CASRGQGFEQFF. The CDR3 DNA follows: TGTGCCAGCAGGGGACAGGGATTTGAGCAGTTCTTC.